The T cell receptor beta chain described here comes from a study of shared clonotypes between healthy human individuals. Study-level points and caveats: Generally, naive subsets came out with larger estimated richness than memory subsets. Although depth was large, rarefaction showed that sequencing of the sorted subsets was incomplete.

Measured with immunoSEQ multiplex PCR; TCRdb has only the in-frame clones, and not every one. The sample carries approximately 620,000 clones, approximately 97% recorded once. Worth noting for this clone: Antigen specificity is unknown.

Sample: naive CD4+ T cells sorted from blood. Subset reported: CD45RA+ positively selected. This receptor was taken from a woman aged 25 to 39 in good health.

CDR3 in amino acids: CASSYSMPSGSPQYF. CDR3 nucleotide sequence: TGTGCCAGCAGTTACTCGATGCCTAGCGGGAGTCCGCAGTATTTT. This rearrangement joins TRBV6-5 to TRBJ2-3; 10 bases fit TRBD2. Germline V gene data show CDR1 as MNHEY and CDR2 as SVGAGI. The V gene end was trimmed by 0 bases and the J gene end by 10 bases; junction bases not matched to a gene: 7. CDR3 length: 15 amino acids.